Shown below are 30 T cell receptor beta chains from a single sample sequenced in a study of shared clonotypes between healthy human individuals. Naive CD8 cells comprised CD45RO-negative, CCR7-positively selected cells, excluding terminally differentiated effector memory CD45RA+ cells. Assay used: immunoSEQ multiplex PCR; TCRdb lists only in-frame clones, some missing. The sample has around 600,000 clones, 95% to 98% seen once. Sequencing was done on a sample of naive CD8+ T cells sorted from blood. These receptors were taken from a man aged 30 to 45 in good health.

V usage is TRBV4-3 and J usage is TRBJ2-1; D unclear. In germline, CDR1 is LGHNA, CDR2 YSLEER. The length of the CDR3 is 16 residues. V gave up 1 base and J gave up 0 bases, with 10 bases separating them. The CDR3 coding sequence is TGCGCCAGCAGCCAAGTGGAACACAGCTCCTACAATGAGCAGTTCTTC. Protein product: CASSQVEHSSYNEQFF.

The chain is built from TRBV21-1 and TRBJ2-7. TRBV21-1 is annotated as a pseudogene. The CDR3 loop spans 10 amino acids. The CDR3 DNA reads TGTGCCAGCCCGTGGGGCGAGCAGTACTTC. As protein: CASPWGEQYF.

Concerning this clone itself: Distinct nucleotide sequences in the sample also encode this CDR3. The rearrangement joins TRBV11-3 to TRBJ2-1; D unclear. Trimming removed 1 base at V and 8 bases at J, with 3 bases between. Germline CDR1 reads SGHNT; CDR2 reads YENEEA. The CDR3 is 11 amino acids. CDR3 sequence: CASSLADEQFF. CDR3 DNA: TGTGCCAGCAGCTTAGCTGATGAGCAGTTCTTC.

The rearrangement uses TRBV4-3 and TRBJ2-7, with D tentatively TRBD1 (6 bases). CDR3 size: 16 residues. V shed 0 bases and J shed 2 bases, with 14 bases lying between them. The V gene's germline CDR1 is LGHNA and CDR2 YSLEER. The CDR3 here is CASSQDSQGMPYEQYF. CDR3 bases: TGCGCCAGCAGCCAAGATAGTCAGGGGATGCCCTACGAGCAGTACTTC.

This rearrangement joins TRBV30 to TRBJ2-7, with TRBD1 identical over 8 bases. Germline V gene lookup returns CDR1 GTSNPN and CDR2 SVGIG (reference sequence). The length of the CDR3 is 16 residues. V was clipped by 0 bases and J by 2 bases; unmatched bases: 9. The CDR3 DNA is TGTGCCTGGAGTGTACCCGGGACAGGATCACCCTACGAGCAGTACTTC. Translating gives CAWSVPGTGSPYEQYF.

This clone was detected once. The chain is built from TRBV5-6 and TRBJ2-7; D might be TRBD1 (5 bases). Between the trimmed V and J ends, which lost 0 bases and 0 bases, there was a span of 7 bases. The CDR3 runs 14 residues. From germline, CDR1 is SGHDT and CDR2 YYEEEE. Here the CDR3 reads CASSLDDSSYEQYF. The CDR3 bases are TGTGCCAGCAGCTTGGACGACAGCTCCTACGAGCAGTACTTC.

This clone was seen a single time. The chain links TRBV7-6 to TRBJ1-1, with D perhaps matching TRBD1 (5 bases). In germline, CDR1 is SGHVS, CDR2 FNYEAQ. V gave up 4 bases and J gave up 3 bases, with 12 bases separating them. CDR3 length: 14 residues. The CDR3 spells CASSWGQGDTEAFF. The CDR3 nucleotides are TGTGCCAGCAGCTGGGGTCAGGGAGACACTGAAGCTTTCTTT.

This rearrangement joins TRBV28 to TRBJ1-5; tentative D call: TRBD1 (6 bases). Germline CDR1 MDHEN, CDR2 SYDVKM. This CDR3 comprises 18 residues. The V gene lost 8 bases and the J gene lost 0 bases, with 23 bases spanning the gap. The DNA of the CDR3 is TGTGCCAGCCGGCGGACAGAGCCCGCAGGCTATAGCAATCAGCCCCAGCATTTT. Its protein product is CASRRTEPAGYSNQPQHF.

The rearrangement links TRBV7-2 to TRBJ2-1; 9 bases line up with TRBD2. Germline V gene data show CDR1 as SGHTA and CDR2 as FQGNSA. V lost 0 bases, J lost 7 bases, and 7 bases stayed unmatched. CDR3 length: 16 amino acids. The DNA for the CDR3 is TGTGCCAGCAGCTTAGCCTCAAGCGGGAGGCGAAATGAGCAGTTCTTC. Translated, it gives CASSLASSGRRNEQFF.

The chain combines TRBV7-9 with TRBJ2-1, with 11 bases matching TRBD1. V shed 1 base and J 9 bases; nucleotides not matched to a gene: 14. CDR1 SEHNR and CDR2 FQNEAQ come from the germline V gene (reference sequence). This CDR3 region has 18 residues. The CDR3 sequence is CASSLGTGGLRMESEQFF. The CDR3 DNA follows: TGTGCCAGCAGCTTAGGGACAGGGGGCCTCAGGATGGAAAGTGAGCAGTTCTTC.

V gene TRBV28 combines with J gene TRBJ2-1, with 9 bases that match TRBD2. This CDR3 contains 15 residues. The germline V gene encodes CDR1 MDHEN and CDR2 SYDVKM. With 6 bases clipped from V and 6 bases from J, the junction kept 9 bases outside the gene matches. CDR3 coding DNA: TGTGCCAGCAGAGCCGAGCGGGAGGTGGGCAATGAGCAGTTCTTC. Protein sequence: CASRAEREVGNEQFF.

As concerns this clone: The same CDR3 is also encoded by other DNA sequences in this sample. The rearrangement links TRBV19 to TRBJ2-1; 10 bases agree with TRBD2. V was clipped by 4 bases and J by 1 base; unmatched bases: 1. The germline V gene has CDR1 LNHDA and CDR2 SQIVND (reference sequence). The CDR3 length is 15 residues. The DNA for the CDR3 is TGTGCCAGTAGTACTAGCGGGAGTTCCTACAATGAGCAGTTCTTC. This codes for CASSTSGSSYNEQFF.

In this sample, this clone turned up once. This rearrangement joins TRBV7-3 to TRBJ2-3; D is undetermined. This CDR3 contains 13 residues. Germline-derived CDR1 and CDR2 are SGHTA and FQGTGA. V lost 1 base to trimming and J lost 3 bases, with 5 bases between them. The CDR3 spells CASSLKTTDTQYF. The CDR3 nucleotides are TGTGCCAGCAGCTTAAAGACTACAGATACGCAGTATTTT. The complete variable domain, with remaining parts taken from reference TRBV7-3 and TRBJ2-3, reads GAGVSQTPSNKVTEKGKYVELRCDPISGHTALYWYRQSLGQGPEFLIYFQGTGAADDSGLPNDRFFAVRPEGSVSTLKIQRTERGDSAVYLCASSLKTTDTQYFGPGTRLTVL.

The chain has TRBV27 and TRBJ1-1; no firm D call. The V gene's germline CDR1 is MNHEY and CDR2 SMNVEV (reference sequence). The CDR3 totals 13 residues. V lost 6 bases, J lost 1 base, and 9 bases lay in between. This chain's CDR3 is CASSVHRNTEAFF. The DNA for the CDR3 is TGTGCCAGCAGCGTCCACAGGAACACTGAAGCTTTCTTT.

V is TRBV27 and J is TRBJ2-5, with 9 bases matching TRBD1. V gave up 6 bases and J gave up 2 bases; unmatched junction bases: 4. The CDR3 is 14 residues long. Germline CDR1 MNHEY, CDR2 SMNVEV (reference sequence). This chain's CDR3 is CASSLGQGQETQYF. The DNA of the CDR3 is TGTGCCAGCAGCCTTGGACAGGGGCAAGAGACCCAGTACTTC.

The rearrangement joins TRBV2 to TRBJ1-5, with D unclear. Germline CDR1 is SNHLY and CDR2 is FYNNEI. Deletions cut 8 bases from V and 1 base from J, with 12 bases between. This CDR3 is 14 amino acids long. The CDR3 protein is CASVGTASNQPQHF. The CDR3 nucleotides are TGTGCCAGCGTGGGTACAGCCAGCAATCAGCCCCAGCATTTT. Full variable domain (remainder filled in from reference TRBV2 and TRBJ1-5): EPEVTQTPSHQVTQMGQEVILRCVPISNHLYFYWYRQILGQKVEFLVSFYNNEISEKSEIFDDQFSVERPDGSNFTLKIRSTKLEDSAMYFCASVGTASNQPQHFGDGTRLSIL.

The chain uses TRBV7-9 and TRBJ1-2, with 7 bases fitting TRBD1. The junction had 9 bases not matched to a gene; V was cut back by 5 bases and J by 6 bases. The CDR3 covers 14 residues. Germline V lookup: CDR1 SEHNR, CDR2 FQNEAQ (reference sequence). In DNA form, the CDR3 reads TGTGCCAGCAGCCCGATAAGGGGGCGCGATGGCTACACCTTC. Amino acids: CASSPIRGRDGYTF. Full variable domain (missing parts from reference TRBV7-9 and TRBJ1-2): DTGVSQNPRHKITKRGQNVTFRCDPISEHNRLYWYRQTLGQGPEFLTYFQNEAQLEKSRLLSDRFSAERPKGSFSTLEIQRTEQGDSAMYLCASSPIRGRDGYTFGSGTRLTVV.

This clone was counted a single time. The chain recombines TRBV5-6 with TRBJ2-3; D remains unclear. The CDR3 covers 12 residues. CDR1 is SGHDT and CDR2 is YYEEEE in the germline V gene. Deletions cut 0 bases from V and 5 bases from J, with 4 bases between. The CDR3: CASSLDGDTQYF. The CDR3 bases are TGTGCCAGCAGCTTGGACGGAGATACGCAGTATTTT.

The chain couples TRBV4-1 to TRBJ1-1; D remains ambiguous. Trimming left V 1 base short and J 3 bases short, with 12 bases between. Germline loops: CDR1 MGHRA, CDR2 YSYEKL. There are 15 residues in the CDR3. The DNA of the CDR3 is TGCGCCAGCAGCCAAGTGCGGAACGGGGACACTGAAGCTTTCTTT. Its translation is CASSQVRNGDTEAFF.

V and J are TRBV9 and TRBJ1-2, with D unclear. The CDR3 has 12 amino acids. Germline lookup yields CDR1 SGDLS and CDR2 YYNGEE. V gave up 4 bases and J gave up 5 bases, with 9 bases separating them. The CDR3 bases are TGTGCCAGCAGCTTAACAGTTTATGGCTACACCTTC. The encoded protein is CASSLTVYGYTF.

This clone was counted a single time. This chain uses TRBV7-9 with TRBJ2-2; the match to TRBD1 covers 10 bases. From germline, CDR1 is SEHNR and CDR2 FQNEAQ (reference sequence). The CDR3 extends over 17 amino acids. V lost 1 base, J lost 4 bases, and 6 bases stayed unmatched. CDR3 sequence reads: CASSLGPGTGVTGELFF. The CDR3 region has the DNA TGTGCCAGCAGCTTAGGCCCGGGGACAGGGGTCACCGGGGAGCTGTTTTTT. Looking up the rest from reference TRBV7-9 and TRBJ2-2 gives the full variable domain: DTGVSQNPRHKITKRGQNVTFRCDPISEHNRLYWYRQTLGQGPEFLTYFQNEAQLEKSRLLSDRFSAERPKGSFSTLEIQRTEQGDSAMYLCASSLGPGTGVTGELFFGEGSRLTVL.

The chain recombines TRBV18 with TRBJ1-4; 7 positions agree with TRBD1. V shed 2 bases and J 8 bases; nucleotides not matched to a gene: 8. CDR1 KGHSH and CDR2 LQKENI come from the germline V gene. There are 15 residues in the CDR3. CDR3 in amino acids: CASSPSSTGAEKLFF. The DNA of the CDR3 is TGTGCCAGCTCACCATCGTCCACAGGGGCGGAAAAACTGTTTTTT.

This sequence joins TRBV19 and TRBJ2-2; D is ambiguous. V dropped 2 bases and J dropped 10 bases, with 11 bases sitting between them. Germline assignment: CDR1 LNHDA and CDR2 SQIVND (reference sequence). The CDR3 is 13 amino acids. CDR3 DNA sequence: TGTGCCAGTAGTATATCCCGATCGGAGGAGCTGTTTTTT. Protein: CASSISRSEELFF. Full variable domain (remainder filled in from reference TRBV19 and TRBJ2-2): DGGITQSPKYLFRKEGQNVTLSCEQNLNHDAMYWYRQDPGQGLRLIYYSQIVNDFQKGDIAEGYSVSREKKESFPLTVTSAQKNPTAFYLCASSISRSEELFFGEGSRLTVL.

This clone was seen a single time. The rearrangement joins TRBV4-1 to TRBJ2-1, with 14 nucleotides matching TRBD2. CDR3 length: 15 residues. With V trimmed by 4 bases and J by 6 bases, 2 bases remained unmatched. Germline lookup yields CDR1 MGHRA and CDR2 YSYEKL. Here the CDR3 DNA reads TGCGCCAGCAGCCTCGGGACTAGCGGGAGCAATGAGCAGTTCTTC. As protein: CASSLGTSGSNEQFF.

A single count supports this clone. V usage is TRBV18 and J usage is TRBJ2-1, with D possibly TRBD2 on 5 matching bases. Trimming shortened V by 4 bases and J by 7 bases, and 17 bases separated the two germline ends. The CDR3 length is 15 residues. CDR1 and CDR2 from the germline V gene are KGHSH and LQKENI. DNA for the CDR3: TGTGCCAGCTCACTCCCCGCCGACGGGAAGAATGAGCAGTTCTTC. Its translation: CASSLPADGKNEQFF. Based on the CDR3 plus reference TRBV18 and TRBJ2-1, the full variable domain is NAGVMQNPRHLVRRRGQEARLRCSPMKGHSHVYWYRQLPEEGLKFMVYLQKENIIDESGMPKERFSAEFPKEGPSILRIQQVVRGDSAAYFCASSLPADGKNEQFFGPGTRLTVL.

The rearrangement links TRBV2 to TRBJ1-5; a possible D gene is TRBD1 (5 bases). The CDR3 has 15 amino acids. V lost 5 bases to trimming and J lost 4 bases, with 15 bases between them. Germline loops: CDR1 SNHLY, CDR2 FYNNEI. The CDR3: CASSHGTAANQPQHF. The CDR3 DNA reads as TGTGCCAGCAGTCACGGGACGGCCGCTAATCAGCCCCAGCATTTT. The whole variable domain, remainder taken from reference TRBV2 and TRBJ1-5, is EPEVTQTPSHQVTQMGQEVILRCVPISNHLYFYWYRQILGQKVEFLVSFYNNEISEKSEIFDDQFSVERPDGSNFTLKIRSTKLEDSAMYFCASSHGTAANQPQHFGDGTRLSIL.

V and J are TRBV7-2 and TRBJ2-1, with no clear D. The CDR3 spans 14 residues. Deletions cut 1 base from V and 7 bases from J, with 11 bases between. Per the germline V gene, CDR1 is SGHTA and CDR2 is FQGNSA. CDR3 sequence: CASSLVSAANEQFF. The CDR3 DNA sequence: TGTGCCAGCAGCTTAGTTTCGGCGGCTAATGAGCAGTTCTTC.

The chain is built from TRBV7-2 and TRBJ2-7; D is unresolved. The CDR3 contains 17 residues. V lost 4 bases to trimming and J lost 3 bases, with 22 bases between them. The germline V gene has CDR1 SGHTA and CDR2 FQGNSA. The CDR3 spells CASSSVGRSPLNYEQYF. CDR3 sequence (DNA): TGTGCCAGCAGCTCTGTAGGGCGGAGCCCGCTGAACTACGAGCAGTACTTC.

The gene calls are TRBV7-8 and TRBJ2-1; 11 nucleotides align to TRBD2. Germline assignment: CDR1 SGHVS and CDR2 FQNEAQ. Trimming cost V 1 base and J 7 bases; bases outside gene matches: 12. This CDR3 is built from 18 residues. Written as DNA, the CDR3 is TGTGCCAGCAGCTTAGGAGTGACACTAGCGGGAGTTAAGAATGAGCAGTTCTTC. This sequence encodes CASSLGVTLAGVKNEQFF. Full variable domain (outside the CDR3, taken from reference TRBV7-8 and TRBJ2-1): GAGVSQSPRYKVAKRGQDVALRCDPISGHVSLFWYQQALGQGPEFLTYFQNEAQLDKSGLPSDRFFAERPEGSVSTLKIQRTQQEDSAVYLCASSLGVTLAGVKNEQFFGPGTRLTVL.

This clone was picked up one time. The genes are TRBV27 and TRBJ2-5; no firm D call. The germline gives CDR1 MNHEY, CDR2 SMNVEV (reference sequence). The V and J ends lost 2 bases and 5 bases respectively, with 12 bases between them. This CDR3 has 14 residues. CDR3 residues: CASSLLGSAETQYF. CDR3 DNA sequence: TGTGCCAGCAGTTTACTTGGTTCGGCGGAGACCCAGTACTTC.